These 15 T cell receptor beta chains were sequenced from one sample in a study of metastatic and nonmetastatic thyroid tumors. TCRdb reprocessed the PCR reads using MiXCR. The data show about 39,000 clones, 15% to 20% seen once. Patients were all untreated before their thyroid surgery. The specimen sequenced was blood. These receptor sequences come from a female donor with papillary thyroid cancer or a benign thyroid nodule (not recorded which). Some clones in this sample may be carry-over from other donors' samples.

This clone turned up a few times. V is TRBV15 and J is TRBJ2-1; maybe TRBD2 (5 bases). The V gene lost 0 bases and the J gene lost 5 bases, with 14 bases spanning the gap. Germline CDR1 reads LNHNV; CDR2 reads YYDKDF (reference sequence). The CDR3 has 16 residues. CDR3 amino acids: CATSRDRSGSDNEQFF. CDR3 nucleotides: TGTGCCACCAGCAGAGATCGGAGCGGTAGTGACAATGAGCAGTTCTTC.

This clone was found a few times. A much larger clone differs from this one at a single base, so this may be a read error. The chain employs TRBV20-1 and TRBJ2-1; D is uncertain. Germline CDR1 DFQATT, CDR2 SNEGSKA (reference sequence). The CDR3 runs 12 residues. The CDR3 loop is CSARLFYNEHFF. The CDR3 DNA follows: TGCAGTGCACGTTTGTTCTACAATGAGCATTTCTTC.

This clone was seen ten or more times. V usage is TRBV30 and J usage is TRBJ2-1; D might be TRBD1 or TRBD2, each matching 7 bases. V shed 5 bases and J shed 7 bases, with 15 bases lying between them. Germline values: CDR1 GTSNPN, CDR2 SVGIG (reference sequence). The CDR3 covers 13 residues. The CDR3 region is CAWSGGGLNEQFF. CDR3 bases: TGTGCCTGGTCAGGGGGGGGGTTAAATGAGCAGTTCTTC.

This clone came up many times. The chain combines TRBV5-1 with TRBJ2-5; TRBD2 might be the D (6 bases). The CDR3 extends over 15 amino acids. V gave up 0 bases and J gave up 5 bases, with 14 bases separating them. Germline V gene lookup returns CDR1 SGHRS and CDR2 YFSETQ. CDR3 coding DNA: TGCGCCAGCAGCTTGGCCGGGGGATATAGGGAGACCCAGTACTTC. Translation: CASSLAGGYRETQYF.

Regarding this clone: The junction differs from germline at one of its ends, possibly a read error. The V gene is TRBV19, the J gene TRBJ2-2; D possibly corresponds to TRBD2 (5 bases). The CDR3 loop spans 13 amino acids. CDR1 is LNHDA and CDR2 is SQIVND in the germline V gene (reference sequence). In nucleotides, the CDR3 is TGTGCCAGTATCAGCCGGAGGCCCGGGGAGCTCTTTTTT. This gives the protein CASISRRPGELFF.

For this clone: The CDR3 does not close with the conserved phenylalanine or tryptophan, likely indicating a read error. This chain links TRBV9 with TRBJ2-1; a weak D match, TRBD1 (5 bases). CDR3 length: 13 residues. The V and J ends lost 4 bases and 8 bases respectively, with 13 bases between them. Per the germline V gene, CDR1 is SGDLS and CDR2 is YYNGEE. Here the CDR3 reads CASSTTVGDEQFL. CDR3 DNA: TGTGCCAGCAGCACTACTGTAGGGGATGAGCAGTTCCTC.

To note about this clone: Sequence at one end of the junction differs from germline and may be a read error. This sample also contains other DNA sequences that code for the same CDR3. The chain joins TRBV20-1 to TRBJ2-2; tentatively, D is TRBD2 (5 bases). This CDR3 has 15 residues. CDR1 is DFQATT, CDR2 SNEGSKA, per germline (reference sequence). CDR3 nucleotide sequence: TGCAGTGCTAGAGCGGGTGCGCGTTACACCGGGGAGCTGTTCTTT. This encodes CSARAGARYTGELFF.

The chain links TRBV6-1 to TRBJ2-1; TRBD2 is a possible D gene (6 bases). V was cut by 3 bases and J by 4 bases, with 19 bases left in between. This CDR3 is built from 17 residues. Germline V CDR1 and CDR2: MNHNS, SASEGT. CDR3 sequence (DNA): TGTGCCAGCAGTGACCAACTAGCCGAGAGATCATACAATGAGCAGTTCTTC. This gives the protein CASSDQLAERSYNEQFF.

V and J are TRBV27 and TRBJ2-7; 7 bases fit TRBD1. Germline V CDR1 and CDR2: MNHEY, SMNVEV (reference sequence). The V segment lost 4 bases and the J segment 5 bases; nucleotides outside the gene matches: 5. This CDR3 has 13 residues. CDR3 loop: CASSYWDSNEQYF. CDR3 DNA: TGTGCCAGCAGTTATTGGGACAGTAACGAGCAGTACTTC.

There are many counts of this clone. The chain carries TRBV28 and TRBJ2-7; D is perhaps TRBD2 (5 bases). Trimming removed 10 bases at V and 1 base at J, with 11 bases between. Germline CDR1 and CDR2: MDHEN and SYDVKM. CDR3 length: 12 amino acids. The CDR3 coding sequence is TGTGCCACCGGACGGGGTTCCTACGAGCAGTACTTC. Translated, it gives CATGRGSYEQYF.

This sequence joins TRBV20-1 and TRBJ2-1; 11 bases agree with TRBD2. From germline, CDR1 is DFQATT and CDR2 SNEGSKA (reference sequence). The CDR3 spans 16 residues. V dropped 0 bases and J dropped 3; count of bases not matched to a gene: 4. The CDR3 loop reads CSARDLAGGFYNEQFF. CDR3 sequence (DNA): TGCAGTGCTAGAGACCTAGCGGGGGGCTTCTACAATGAGCAGTTCTTC.

The rearrangement joins TRBV6-1 to TRBJ2-2; D is perhaps TRBD2 (6 bases). The CDR3 totals 14 residues. Trimming cost V 1 base and J 15 bases, with 18 bases left between them. Looked up from germline, CDR1 is MNHNS and CDR2 is SASEGT. CDR3 sequence (DNA): TGTGCCAGCAGTGAAGAGGTGGCGGGGTCGGTGGTGTTTTTT. Its translation: CASSEEVAGSVVFF.

V and J are TRBV5-1 and TRBJ2-7; D tentatively reads TRBD1 or TRBD2 (6 bases each). The CDR3 is made up of 16 amino acids. Per the germline V gene, CDR1 is SGHRS and CDR2 is YFSETQ. Trimming shortened V by 4 bases and J by 0 bases, and 17 bases separated the two germline ends. In nucleotides, the CDR3 is TGCGCCAGCAGCGGGGGGTGGACAGCGAGCTCCTACGAGCAGTACTTC. This sequence encodes CASSGGWTASSYEQYF.

This clone was counted many times. The V gene is TRBV6-1, the J gene TRBJ2-5; TRBD1 matches at 10 bases. V shed 5 bases and J 7 bases; nucleotides not matched to a gene: 4. CDR1 is MNHNS and CDR2 is SASEGT in the germline V gene. The CDR3 length is 13 residues. The CDR3 sequence is CASSLGQGGTQYF. CDR3 coding DNA: TGTGCCAGCAGTTTAGGACAGGGGGGGACCCAGTACTTC.

This clone was observed many times. This chain links TRBV5-8 with TRBJ2-3; D remains ambiguous. V was clipped by 4 bases and J by 4 bases, with 13 bases between them. The CDR3 contains 14 residues. Per germline, CDR1 SGHTS and CDR2 YDEGEE. CDR3 sequence reads: CASSRLVAADTQYF. CDR3 DNA sequence: TGTGCCAGCAGCCGGCTCGTGGCCGCAGATACGCAGTATTTT.